Listed here are 30 T cell receptor beta chains from one sample, sequenced in a study of CD8 T cells in Susac syndrome. Roughly 0.45 to 1 ug RNA was reverse transcribed with random hexamers. MiXCR, applied by TCRdb to the immunoSEQ multiplex PCR reads, yields one record per CDR3 protein. The table lists about 76,000 distinct CDR3 sequences, 91% of them singletons. The sample consisted of CD8+ T cells from PBMCs. The receptors originated from a human donor with multiple sclerosis.

V gene TRBV5-1 combines with J gene TRBJ2-5; 10 nucleotides line up with TRBD1. V trimming: 4 bases; J trimming: 5 bases; junction bases outside the gene matches: 8. Looked up from germline, CDR1 is SGHRS and CDR2 is YFSETQ. The CDR3 sequence is 15 residues long. The CDR3 nucleotides read TGCGCCAGCAGCCAGGGACAGGGGATGGGGGAGACCCAGTACTTC. Translated, it gives CASSQGQGMGETQYF.

The chain employs TRBV29-1 and TRBJ2-3; D is possibly TRBD2 (5 bases). This CDR3 has 13 amino acids. The germline CDR1 and CDR2 sequences are SQVTM and ANQGSEA. V lost 2 bases and J lost 11, with 17 bases in between. The CDR3 DNA follows: TGCAGCGTTGAAATTGACTCGTACCGGGGGCAGTATTTT. It translates to CSVEIDSYRGQYF.

This chain connects TRBV27 to TRBJ2-3; no clear D gene. The CDR3 sequence is 15 residues long. V was trimmed by 0 bases and J by 3 bases, leaving 10 bases between them. The germline CDR1 and CDR2 sequences are MNHEY and SMNVEV (reference sequence). CDR3 coding DNA: TGTGCCAGCAGTTTATCGGCCTCTGGGACAGATACGCAGTATTTT. It is translated as CASSLSASGTDTQYF.

This chain joins TRBV9 and TRBJ1-2; tentatively, D is TRBD1 (5 bases). The CDR3 is 18 amino acids. V was cut by 2 bases and J by 0 bases, with 20 bases left in between. Germline V lookup: CDR1 SGDLS, CDR2 YYNGEE. Written as DNA, the CDR3 is TGTGCCAGCAGCGTCCTTCCCGGGGGAAAGGGCCCTAACTATGGCTACACCTTC. Its translation: CASSVLPGGKGPNYGYTF.

The rearrangement uses TRBV5-5 and TRBJ2-2; D unresolved. Germline values: CDR1 SGHKS, CDR2 YYEKEE (reference sequence). V lost 0 bases and J 0 bases, leaving 9 bases between the germline ends. The CDR3 length is 16 residues. Written as DNA, the CDR3 is TGTGCCAGCAGCTTGGAAGTGTATCCGAACACCGGGGAGCTGTTTTTT. Protein product: CASSLEVYPNTGELFF.

This clonotype was seen a handful of times. The rearrangement uses TRBV28 and TRBJ2-7; D uncertain. Trimming removed 7 bases from V and 2 bases from J, with 15 bases in between. The CDR3 extends over 14 amino acids. The germline V gene encodes CDR1 MDHEN and CDR2 SYDVKM. The CDR3 region has the DNA TGTGCCAGCAATACGGGCCTGACCCCCTACGAGCAGTACTTC. Its protein product is CASNTGLTPYEQYF. Drawing the rest from reference TRBV28 and TRBJ2-7, the complete variable domain is DVKVTQSSRYLVKRTGEKVFLECVQDMDHENMFWYRQDPGLGLRLIYFSYDVKMKEKGDIPEGYSVSREKKERFSLILESASTNQTSMYLCASNTGLTPYEQYFGPGTRLTVT.

The chain is built from TRBV6-2 or TRBV6-3 and TRBJ2-1; 12 nucleotides align to TRBD2. J gave up 6 bases and V 10 bases, and 13 bases lay outside the gene matches. CDR1 MNHEY and CDR2 SVGEGT come from the germline V gene. The CDR3 extends over 16 amino acids. The CDR3 nucleotides read TGTGCCACCCGGGGAGGGCTAGCGGGAGGGAGCAATGAGCAGTTCTTC. It yields the protein CATRGGLAGGSNEQFF.

The J gene is TRBJ2-2, the V gene TRBV19; D gene unclear. The CDR3 extends over 14 amino acids. The V gene lost 3 bases and the J gene lost 2 bases, with 7 bases spanning the gap. Germline CDR1 and CDR2: LNHDA and SQIVND (reference sequence). For the CDR3, the DNA is TGTGCCAGTAGTATTATTAGCAACACCGGGGAGCTGTTTTTT. This gives the protein CASSIISNTGELFF.

V and J are TRBV6-1 and TRBJ1-4; unclear D gene. Germline CDR1 MNHNS, CDR2 SASEGT. This CDR3 region has 15 residues. V was shortened by 0 bases and J by 8 bases, with 13 bases between the two germline ends. In nucleotides, the CDR3 is TGTGCCAGCAGTGAAGCACGAGGCGGGTACGAAAAACTGTTTTTT. The encoded protein is CASSEARGGYEKLFF.

The V and J genes are TRBV6-5 and TRBJ1-6, with D possibly being TRBD1 (5 bases). This CDR3 contains 15 residues. Germline V CDR1 and CDR2: MNHEY, SVGAGI. The germline V and J ends were trimmed by 0 bases and 10 bases, with 13 bases remaining between them. The CDR3 DNA reads TGTGCCAGCAGTTACTCTCAGGGAGGGGTGTCACCCCTCCACTTT. This translates into CASSYSQGGVSPLHF.

V gene TRBV30 combines with J gene TRBJ2-1; D remains unclear. Germline lookup yields CDR1 GTSNPN and CDR2 SVGIG (reference sequence). This CDR3 region has 12 residues. Between the trimmed V and J ends, which lost 0 bases and 8 bases, there was a span of 8 bases. The CDR3 sequence: CAWSVKVDEQFF. The CDR3 DNA reads TGTGCCTGGAGTGTAAAGGTGGATGAGCAGTTCTTC.

This chain joins TRBV27 and TRBJ1-5; 7 nucleotides match TRBD1. The CDR3 loop spans 14 amino acids. Losses at the gene ends were 5 bases for V and 3 bases for J; bases not matched to a gene: 4. Germline CDR1 reads MNHEY; CDR2 reads SMNVEV (reference sequence). The CDR3 DNA is TGTGCCAGCAGTAGACAGGGCCTCAATCAGCCCCAGCATTTT. This gives the protein CASSRQGLNQPQHF.

The table lists this clonotype with a count of one. The CDR3: CASSLRGAARYNEQFF. The CDR3 coding sequence is TGTGCCAGCAGTTTAAGGGGGGCTGCTAGGTACAATGAGCAGTTCTTC. The rearrangement links TRBV27 to TRBJ2-1, with D possibly being TRBD1 or TRBD2 (6 bases each). Germline values: CDR1 MNHEY, CDR2 SMNVEV (reference sequence). The CDR3 is 16 residues long. The ends were cut back, 2 bases at V and 4 bases at J, with 15 bases in the middle.

J is TRBJ2-2 and V is TRBV19; D is possibly TRBD1 (5 bases). CDR1 is LNHDA, CDR2 SQIVND, per germline (reference sequence). The CDR3 length is 17 residues. V dropped 5 bases and J dropped 0 bases, with 16 bases sitting between them. The CDR3 bases are TGTGCCAGTAGTTTCCGACAGACCCATACGAACACCGGGGAGCTGTTTTTT. Translating it yields CASSFRQTHTNTGELFF. Drawing the rest from reference TRBV19 and TRBJ2-2, the complete variable domain is DGGITQSPKYLFRKEGQNVTLSCEQNLNHDAMYWYRQDPGQGLRLIYYSQIVNDFQKGDIAEGYSVSREKKESFPLTVTSAQKNPTAFYLCASSFRQTHTNTGELFFGEGSRLTVL.

This chain joins TRBV25-1 and TRBJ1-3, with D unclear. Germline V lookup: CDR1 MGHDK, CDR2 SYGVNS. Trimming pared 7 bases from V and 0 bases from J, leaving 7 bases between. The CDR3 consists of 13 residues. The DNA for the CDR3 is TGTGCCAGCACAGCGAGCTCTGGAAACACCATATATTTT. This sequence encodes CASTASSGNTIYF.

This chain joins TRBV28 and TRBJ2-7; the match to TRBD2 covers 13 bases. The ends lost 5 bases at V and 1 base at J; junction bases unmatched: 5. The CDR3 has 16 amino acids. CDR1 MDHEN and CDR2 SYDVKM come from the germline V gene. CDR3 nucleotide sequence: TGTGCCAGCAGTCCCCGACTAGCGGGAGGATCCTACGAGCAGTACTTC. It specifies CASSPRLAGGSYEQYF.

This chain joins TRBV6-1 and TRBJ2-5, with 10 bases that match TRBD2. Germline CDR1 and CDR2: MNHNS and SASEGT. After removal of 4 bases from V and 5 bases from J, the junction contained 7 bases not matched to a gene. The CDR3 totals 15 residues. The CDR3 DNA sequence: TGTGCCAGCAGTGGCAAGCGGGGGGGCCGCGAGACCCAGTACTTC. Translation gives CASSGKRGGRETQYF.

The chain employs TRBV7-2 and TRBJ2-7; 10 positions agree with TRBD2. Trimming cost V 0 bases and J 5 bases; bases outside gene matches: 4. The CDR3 length is 15 residues. Germline values: CDR1 SGHTA, CDR2 FQGNSA. The CDR3 loop is CASSLAASGRHEQYF. CDR3 sequence (DNA): TGTGCCAGCAGCTTAGCGGCTAGCGGGAGACACGAGCAGTACTTC.

This clonotype was recorded a few times. V is TRBV4-1 and J is TRBJ1-2; 7 bases line up with TRBD1. CDR3 length equals 16 residues. V lost 0 bases to trimming and J lost 5 bases; unmatched junction nucleotides: 9. Germline CDR1 MGHRA, CDR2 YSYEKL. CDR3 in amino acids: CASSQEIGRGKYGYTF. In nucleotides, the CDR3 is TGCGCCAGCAGCCAAGAAATTGGCAGGGGGAAGTATGGCTACACCTTC.

V gene TRBV13 combines with J gene TRBJ2-1; no clear D gene. CDR1 is PRHDT, CDR2 FYEKMQ, per germline (reference sequence). There are 11 residues in the CDR3. Trimming removed 10 bases from V and 7 bases from J, with 11 bases in between. CDR3: CATSLVNEQFF. The CDR3 DNA is TGTGCCACCTCATTAGTTAATGAGCAGTTCTTC.

As DNA, the CDR3 is TGTGCCAGCAGCTTAGCATTAGGGGAATACCAAGAGACCCAGTACTTC. Translating gives CASSLALGEYQETQYF. The chain is built from TRBV7-9 and TRBJ2-5, with TRBD1 as a possible D gene (5 bases). Trimming shortened V by 0 bases and J by 0 bases, and 11 bases separated the two germline ends. CDR3 length equals 16 residues. Germline-derived CDR1 and CDR2 are SEHNR and FQNEAQ (reference sequence).

The sample holds one count of this clonotype. The chain employs TRBV2 and TRBJ2-1; possible D gene TRBD1, 6 bases. The germline V gene encodes CDR1 SNHLY and CDR2 FYNNEI. V dropped 8 bases and J dropped 1 base, with 21 bases sitting between them. CDR3 length: 17 residues. The chain's CDR3 is CASSPWSQGSSYNEQFF. The CDR3 region has the DNA TGTGCCAGCTCCCCGTGGAGTCAGGGGAGTTCCTACAATGAGCAGTTCTTC.

CDR3 sequence: CASPRPSTGELFF. Written as DNA, the CDR3 is TGCGCCAGCCCACGTCCGAGCACCGGGGAGCTGTTTTTT. The chain combines TRBV10-2 with TRBJ2-2; D gene ambiguous. The CDR3 covers 13 residues. The germline CDR1 and CDR2 sequences are WSHSY and SAAADI. V was shortened by 8 bases and J by 4 bases, with 11 bases between the two germline ends.

This clonotype occurred once. V gene TRBV30 combines with J gene TRBJ1-1; D might be TRBD1 (6 bases). Germline CDR1 reads GTSNPN; CDR2 reads SVGIG (reference sequence). The CDR3 is 14 amino acids. With 1 base removed from V and 1 base from J, the gap between germline ends came to 10 bases. The CDR3 loop reads CAWSGGQTNTEAFF. The CDR3 nucleotides are TGTGCCTGGAGTGGAGGACAGACGAACACTGAAGCTTTCTTT.

V usage is TRBV12-5 and J usage is TRBJ2-7; D uncertain. V lost 1 base to trimming and J lost 4 bases, with 20 bases between them. Per germline, CDR1 LGHNT and CDR2 FRNRAP. The length of the CDR3 is 17 residues. The CDR3 reads CASGLGHSETFHYEQYF. The CDR3 DNA reads TGTGCTAGTGGTTTGGGACATTCGGAAACGTTCCATTACGAGCAGTACTTC.

Here the CDR3 reads CASSRLSIWGNNQPQHF. For the CDR3, the DNA is TGTGCCAGCAGCCGCTTATCAATCTGGGGAAACAATCAGCCCCAGCATTTT. V and J are TRBV16 and TRBJ1-5; unclear D gene. The CDR3 has 17 amino acids. The V end was cut by 4 bases, the J end by 3 bases, with 19 bases between. Germline V gives CDR1 KGHSY, CDR2 FQNENV.

The V call is TRBV27, the J call TRBJ1-5; the D is unclear. The CDR3 runs to 13 residues. The germline V and J ends were trimmed by 2 bases and 6 bases, with 8 bases remaining between them. Germline V gene lookup returns CDR1 MNHEY and CDR2 SMNVEV (reference sequence). Written as DNA, the CDR3 is TGTGCCAGCAGTTTAAGCGTGGGTCAGCCCCAGCATTTT. This sequence encodes CASSLSVGQPQHF.

V and J are TRBV2 and TRBJ2-7, with a possible D match to TRBD2 (6 bases). This CDR3 has 14 amino acids. V was shortened by 8 bases and J by 2 bases, with 16 bases between the two germline ends. Germline values: CDR1 SNHLY, CDR2 FYNNEI. In DNA form, the CDR3 reads TGTGCCAGCTCTGGGGGGTACTCGACCTACGAGCAGTACTTC. Translating it yields CASSGGYSTYEQYF.

V usage is TRBV28 and J usage is TRBJ1-2, with D perhaps TRBD1 (6 bases). Between the trimmed V and J ends, which lost 3 bases and 2 bases, there was a span of 16 bases. The CDR3 runs to 16 residues. Germline CDR1 and CDR2: MDHEN and SYDVKM. The CDR3 sequence: CASSFVLAGENYGYTF. The DNA for the CDR3 is TGTGCCAGCAGTTTTGTTTTGGCAGGGGAAAACTATGGCTACACCTTC.

The chain links TRBV5-4 to TRBJ2-1; D is perhaps TRBD1 (5 bases). The CDR3 runs to 15 residues. CDR1 is SGHNT and CDR2 is YYREEE in the germline V gene (reference sequence). V shed 4 bases and J shed 5 bases, with 16 bases lying between them. The CDR3 spells CASSAPDTGNNEQFF. CDR3 coding DNA: TGTGCCAGCAGCGCCCCGGACACGGGTAACAATGAGCAGTTCTTC.